Presented here are 20 T cell receptor beta chains from one specimen sequenced in a study of shared clonotypes between healthy human individuals. Sequenced by immunoSEQ multiplex PCR; TCRdb stores in-frame clones only, minus some. The sample includes roughly 2.5 million clones, 90% to 95% of them seen just once. The sample taken for sequencing was naive CD4+ T cells sorted from blood. Subset noted: CD45RA+ positively selected. These receptor sequences come from a man aged 18-30 years in good health.

The chain is built from TRBV7-2 and TRBJ1-5; D gene uncertain. CDR1 and CDR2 from the germline V gene are SGHTA and FQGNSA. The V end lost 1 base, the J end lost 7 bases, and 14 bases lay between the germline ends. The CDR3 has 15 residues. CDR3 DNA sequence: TGTGCCAGCAGCTTAGTTGAGGGCATCCGACAGCCCCAGCATTTT. It specifies CASSLVEGIRQPQHF.

This chain uses TRBV30 with TRBJ1-2; weak D call: TRBD1 (5 bases). The CDR3 runs to 19 residues. Between the trimmed V and J ends, which lost 2 bases and 0 bases, there was a span of 25 bases. Looked up from germline, CDR1 is GTSNPN and CDR2 is SVGIG (reference sequence). This CDR3 is CAWSTGTSLRLVTNYGYTF. The CDR3 region has the DNA TGTGCCTGGAGTACCGGGACCTCTCTCCGTCTAGTCACTAACTATGGCTACACCTTC.

As regards this clone: Additional DNA sequences in this sample encode the identical CDR3. The chain joins TRBV5-1 to TRBJ2-3, with 9 bases matching TRBD2. CDR3 length: 16 amino acids. J gave up 0 bases and V 0 bases, and 2 bases lay outside the gene matches. The germline CDR1 and CDR2 sequences are SGHRS and YFSETQ. CDR3 nucleotide sequence: TGCGCCAGCAGCTTGGCCACTAGCGGGAGCACAGATACGCAGTATTTT. This gives the protein CASSLATSGSTDTQYF.

The CDR3 loop reads CASSSRQNIQYF. The CDR3 bases are TGTGCCAGCAGCTCGCGCCAAAACATTCAGTACTTC. This rearrangement joins TRBV7-9 to TRBJ2-4; D remains ambiguous. CDR1 and CDR2 (germline): SEHNR, FQNEAQ (reference sequence). This CDR3 has 12 amino acids. Trimming pared 4 bases from V and 5 bases from J, leaving 6 bases between.

The V gene is TRBV6-6, the J gene TRBJ2-7; no firm D call. CDR3 length: 15 amino acids. Trimming cost V 6 bases and J 4 bases, with 19 bases left between them. The V gene's germline CDR1 is MNHNY and CDR2 SVGAGI (reference sequence). The CDR3 is CASSQPGLQSYEQYF. Here the CDR3 DNA reads TGTGCCAGCAGCCAACCGGGTCTGCAATCATACGAGCAGTACTTC.

The CDR3, as DNA: TGTGCCAGCAGCCCAATAGCGGGACACACAGATACGCAGTATTTT. This gives the protein CASSPIAGHTDTQYF. The chain combines TRBV11-2 with TRBJ2-3; 8 bases are shared with TRBD2. Unmatched junction bases numbered 6, after V lost 5 bases and J lost 2 bases. The CDR3 covers 15 residues. CDR1 and CDR2 from the germline V gene are SGHAT and FQNNGV.

Comment on this clone: Other DNA sequences from this sample encode an identical CDR3 as well. J is TRBJ1-1 and V is TRBV5-6; D is undetermined. This CDR3 spans 15 amino acids. V dropped 0 bases and J dropped 0 bases, with 9 bases sitting between them. Germline loops: CDR1 SGHDT, CDR2 YYEEEE. CDR3 nucleotides: TGTGCCAGCAGCTTGGGACAAGTCATGAACACTGAAGCTTTCTTT. Translation gives CASSLGQVMNTEAFF.

This chain connects TRBV27 to TRBJ2-1; 8 bases match TRBD2. The CDR3 contains 15 residues. Germline CDR1 and CDR2: MNHEY and SMNVEV (reference sequence). V was pared by 7 bases and J by 2 bases, with 7 bases of the junction left unmatched. CDR3 protein: CASTPSGSTYNEQFF. The DNA for the CDR3 is TGTGCCAGCACCCCTAGCGGGTCGACCTACAATGAGCAGTTCTTC.

The rearrangement uses TRBV2 and TRBJ2-3, with 7 bases that match TRBD2. Germline V lookup: CDR1 SNHLY, CDR2 FYNNEI. The CDR3 has 15 amino acids. The V segment lost 1 base and the J segment 2 bases; nucleotides outside the gene matches: 3. The DNA for the CDR3 is TGTGCCAGCAGTGAAGTAGGGAGGGCCACAGATACGCAGTATTTT. Its protein product is CASSEVGRATDTQYF.

The chain has TRBV28 and TRBJ2-7; 8 bases fit TRBD2. With 3 bases clipped from V and 6 bases from J, the junction kept 7 bases outside the gene matches. Germline V lookup: CDR1 MDHEN, CDR2 SYDVKM. CDR3 size: 14 residues. The CDR3 region has the DNA TGTGCCAGCAGTTTTGGAGCGGGGGTCGGCGAGCAGTACTTC. This codes for CASSFGAGVGEQYF. Variable domain in full (rest from reference TRBV28 and TRBJ2-7): DVKVTQSSRYLVKRTGEKVFLECVQDMDHENMFWYRQDPGLGLRLIYFSYDVKMKEKGDIPEGYSVSREKKERFSLILESASTNQTSMYLCASSFGAGVGEQYFGPGTRLTVT.

With respect to this clone: The same CDR3 arises from other DNA sequences in this sample as well. The chain has TRBV18 and TRBJ1-1; 10 bases fit TRBD1. This CDR3 contains 15 residues. Per the germline V gene, CDR1 is KGHSH and CDR2 is LQKENI. J gave up 3 bases and V 3 bases, and 4 bases lay outside the gene matches. The CDR3 sequence is CASSPWTGGDTEAFF. CDR3 DNA: TGTGCCAGCTCACCGTGGACAGGGGGAGACACTGAAGCTTTCTTT.

This rearrangement joins TRBV21-1 to TRBJ1-5. TRBV21-1 is assigned pseudogene status. The CDR3 contains 13 residues. CDR3 region: CASSKGPHQPQHF. CDR3 sequence (DNA): TGTGCCAGCAGCAAGGGACCCCACCAGCCCCAGCATTTT.

J is TRBJ2-3 and V is TRBV7-9; D may match TRBD1 or TRBD2 (5 bases each). The V and J ends lost 5 bases and 2 bases respectively, with 20 bases between them. The CDR3 consists of 17 residues. The germline CDR1 and CDR2 sequences are SEHNR and FQNEAQ (reference sequence). The CDR3 coding sequence is TGTGCCAGCAGCAGCCCCCGGGGACCCATCACCACAGATACGCAGTATTTT. It specifies CASSSPRGPITTDTQYF.

This clone was observed a handful of times. The rearrangement uses TRBV30 and TRBJ1-2; 7 bases map to TRBD1. The CDR3 extends over 14 amino acids. The V and J ends lost 1 base and 3 bases, in that order; junction bases with no gene match: 5. Germline assignment: CDR1 GTSNPN and CDR2 SVGIG (reference sequence). In DNA form, the CDR3 reads TGTGCCTGGAGTGGACAGGGTAGAGACTATGGCTACACCTTC. Translating gives CAWSGQGRDYGYTF.

This chain uses TRBV28 with TRBJ1-2; no reliable D call. The V end was cut by 7 bases, the J end by 4 bases, with 10 bases between. The CDR3 is 12 residues long. Germline CDR1 and CDR2: MDHEN and SYDVKM. The CDR3 loop is CASTQSVYGYTF. The CDR3 nucleotides read TGTGCCAGCACCCAAAGCGTCTATGGCTACACCTTC.

This sequence joins TRBV18 and TRBJ2-5; D possibly matches TRBD1 or TRBD2 (5 bases each). Germline V gives CDR1 KGHSH, CDR2 LQKENI. Trimming left V 5 bases short and J 2 bases short, with 12 bases between. The CDR3 totals 14 residues. CDR3 DNA sequence: TGTGCCAGCTCAGTTAAGGGGACGCAAGAGACCCAGTACTTC. The encoded protein is CASSVKGTQETQYF. The whole variable domain, filled in from reference TRBV18 and TRBJ2-5, reads NAGVMQNPRHLVRRRGQEARLRCSPMKGHSHVYWYRQLPEEGLKFMVYLQKENIIDESGMPKERFSAEFPKEGPSILRIQQVVRGDSAAYFCASSVKGTQETQYFGPGTRLLVL.

V and J are TRBV18 and TRBJ2-7; D is possibly TRBD2 (6 bases). V was clipped by 0 bases and J by 1 base, with 13 bases between them. The CDR3 is 16 residues long. Germline CDR1 and CDR2: KGHSH and LQKENI. The CDR3 protein is CASSPPSGGGSYEQYF. As DNA, the CDR3 is TGTGCCAGCTCACCACCTTCCGGGGGTGGGTCCTACGAGCAGTACTTC. Together with reference TRBV18 and TRBJ2-7, the CDR3 gives the full variable domain: NAGVMQNPRHLVRRRGQEARLRCSPMKGHSHVYWYRQLPEEGLKFMVYLQKENIIDESGMPKERFSAEFPKEGPSILRIQQVVRGDSAAYFCASSPPSGGGSYEQYFGPGTRLTVT.

The rearrangement links TRBV20-1 to TRBJ2-5, with unresolved D. The J call may be in error: the DNA end matches TRBJ2-7 better. The germline gives CDR1 DFQATT, CDR2 SNEGSKA (reference sequence). CDR3 length: 11 residues. This chain's CDR3 is CSVTDRYEQYF. The CDR3 DNA follows: TGCAGTGTTACCGACCGATACGAGCAGTACTTC.

The chain uses TRBV5-1 and TRBJ1-1; 8 nucleotides align to TRBD1. CDR1 and CDR2 (germline): SGHRS, YFSETQ. The CDR3 totals 15 residues. J gave up 1 base and V 4 bases, and 6 bases lay outside the gene matches. The CDR3 protein is CASSAAGGTNTEAFF. The CDR3 region has the DNA TGCGCCAGCAGCGCGGCAGGGGGCACGAACACTGAAGCTTTCTTT.

This clone appeared once. The gene calls are TRBV14 and TRBJ2-7; TRBD2 matches at 7 bases. The junction had 1 base not matched to a gene; V was cut back by 0 bases and J by 2 bases. Germline V gene lookup returns CDR1 SGHDN and CDR2 FVKESK. The CDR3 extends over 14 amino acids. The CDR3 spells CASSQEGGTYEQYF. The CDR3 DNA sequence: TGTGCCAGCAGCCAAGAGGGGGGGACCTACGAGCAGTACTTC. Full variable domain (rest looked up from reference TRBV14 and TRBJ2-7): EAGVTQFPSHSVIEKGQTVTLRCDPISGHDNLYWYRRVMGKEIKFLLHFVKESKQDESGMPNNRFLAERTGGTYSTLKVQPAELEDSGVYFCASSQEGGTYEQYFGPGTRLTVT.